The 30 T cell receptor beta chains below come from one sample, sequenced in a study of blood T cell repertoires in COVID-19. TCRdb keeps only in-frame clones here, not all; method: immunoSEQ multiplex PCR. The data contain around 230,000 clones, approximately 82% of them singletons. Sequences were obtained from peripheral blood. The receptors come from a woman aged 45-65 years with acute or convalescent COVID-19.

This chain links TRBV12-3 or TRBV12-4 with TRBJ1-2; D perhaps matches TRBD1 (5 bases). V gave up 7 bases and J gave up 2 bases, with 11 bases separating them. CDR3 size: 13 residues. CDR3 region: CASTARGNYGYTF. The DNA for the CDR3 is TGTGCCAGCACCGCCCGGGGGAACTATGGCTACACCTTC.

The rearrangement links TRBV27 to TRBJ2-1; possibly TRBD2 for D (5 bases). V lost 5 bases and J 2 bases, leaving 19 bases between the germline ends. The CDR3 consists of 17 residues. Looked up from germline, CDR1 is MNHEY and CDR2 is SMNVEV (reference sequence). This CDR3 reads CASSPSPGSVPYNEQFF. CDR3 nucleotides: TGTGCCAGCAGTCCATCCCCGGGAAGCGTCCCCTACAATGAGCAGTTCTTC.

The sample holds a few counts of this clone. The V and J genes are TRBV3-1 (or the pseudogene TRBV3-2) and TRBJ2-7, with TRBD1 matching 8 bases. CDR3 length equals 13 residues. The germline V gene encodes CDR1 LGHDT and CDR2 YNNKEL (reference sequence). V shed 10 bases and J 2 bases; nucleotides not matched to a gene: 7. The CDR3 protein is CATLDRVAYEQYF. The CDR3 bases are TGTGCCACCTTGGACAGGGTTGCCTACGAGCAGTACTTC.

This clone appeared a few times. J is TRBJ2-5 and V is TRBV10-3; 9 bases line up with TRBD2. The J segment lost 2 bases and the V segment lost 4 bases, leaving 8 bases of the junction unmatched. The CDR3 covers 16 residues. The germline gives CDR1 ENHRY, CDR2 SYGVKD. The DNA for the CDR3 is TGTGCCATCAGTGCTCAGGGTAGCGGGAGACAAGAGACCCAGTACTTC. This sequence encodes CAISAQGSGRQETQYF.

The chain couples TRBV11-2 to TRBJ2-7, with 7 bases matching TRBD1. The CDR3 runs 12 residues. The V gene end was trimmed by 6 bases and the J gene end by 5 bases; junction bases not matched to a gene: 4. CDR1 is SGHAT and CDR2 is FQNNGV in the germline V gene. The CDR3 DNA follows: TGTGCCAGCAGTTTCAGGGGGAACGAGCAGTACTTC. Its protein is CASSFRGNEQYF.

This chain links TRBV30 with TRBJ2-1; the D is unclear. The CDR3 has 13 residues. Germline V lookup: CDR1 GTSNPN, CDR2 SVGIG (reference sequence). Trimming removed 2 bases at V and 0 bases at J, with 5 bases between. CDR3: CAWSRDSYNEQFF. CDR3 DNA: TGTGCCTGGAGTAGAGACTCCTACAATGAGCAGTTCTTC.

In its sample, this clone was seen many times. This chain connects TRBV7-9 to TRBJ2-3, with 11 bases fitting TRBD2. The V and J ends lost 5 bases and 0 bases, in that order; junction bases with no gene match: 7. This CDR3 contains 17 residues. Looked up from germline, CDR1 is SEHNR and CDR2 is FQNEAQ (reference sequence). The CDR3 nucleotides read TGTGCCAGCAGCCCTCCGACTAGCGGGGTTAGCACAGATACGCAGTATTTT. Its translation is CASSPPTSGVSTDTQYF. The whole variable domain, filled in from reference TRBV7-9 and TRBJ2-3, reads DTGVSQNPRHKITKRGQNVTFRCDPISEHNRLYWYRQTLGQGPEFLTYFQNEAQLEKSRLLSDRFSAERPKGSFSTLEIQRTEQGDSAMYLCASSPPTSGVSTDTQYFGPGTRLTVL.

The chain couples TRBV6-6 to TRBJ1-6, with 10 nucleotides matching TRBD1. The V gene end was trimmed by 8 bases and the J gene end by 11 bases; junction bases not matched to a gene: 12. Germline values: CDR1 MNHNY, CDR2 SVGAGI (reference sequence). CDR3 length: 15 amino acids. The CDR3 nucleotides read TGTGCCAGCCAGTTGCGGGACAGGGGAAAAACACCCCTCCACTTT. Translated, it gives CASQLRDRGKTPLHF.

V usage is TRBV19 and J usage is TRBJ1-2, with D possibly matching TRBD1 (5 bases). Germline-derived CDR1 and CDR2 are LNHDA and SQIVND (reference sequence). V lost 7 bases and J 3 bases, leaving 18 bases between the germline ends. The CDR3 is 15 amino acids. The CDR3 here is CASTPFYGGDYGYTF. Written as DNA, the CDR3 is TGTGCCAGTACCCCTTTCTACGGAGGGGACTATGGCTACACCTTC.

This chain joins TRBV5-1 and TRBJ2-2; 9 nucleotides align to TRBD1. This CDR3 contains 16 residues. V lost 5 bases to trimming and J lost 7 bases; unmatched junction nucleotides: 12. Germline V gene data show CDR1 as SGHRS and CDR2 as YFSETQ. The CDR3 is CASRQTGTGSFGELFF. In DNA, the CDR3 is TGCGCCAGCAGACAAACCGGGACAGGGAGTTTCGGGGAGCTGTTTTTT.

This chain joins TRBV27 and TRBJ2-3; the match to TRBD2 covers 8 bases. Trimming at V came to 7 bases and at J to 1 base, leaving 7 bases not matched to a gene. This CDR3 has 15 residues. Germline V lookup: CDR1 MNHEY, CDR2 SMNVEV (reference sequence). The CDR3 nucleotides read TGTGCCAGCAATCTAGCGGGCCTCCGCACAGATACGCAGTATTTT. Amino acid sequence: CASNLAGLRTDTQYF.

This clone has a single count. The V and J genes are TRBV6-6 and TRBJ2-1, with a weak D call TRBD2 (6 bases). This CDR3 is 14 amino acids long. Germline V lookup: CDR1 MNHNY, CDR2 SVGAGI (reference sequence). V was cut by 2 bases and J by 6 bases, with 11 bases left in between. The CDR3 protein is CASSYDLALNEQFF. CDR3 DNA: TGTGCCAGCAGTTACGATCTAGCGCTCAATGAGCAGTTCTTC.

The chain combines TRBV24-1 with TRBJ2-6, with 7 positions matching TRBD1. J lost 2 bases, V lost 5 bases, and 8 bases had no gene match. The CDR3 spans 17 residues. The V gene's germline CDR1 is KGHDR and CDR2 SFDVKD. CDR3 protein: CATSGRTGTTGANVLTF. The CDR3, as DNA: TGTGCCACCAGTGGACGGACAGGAACTACTGGGGCCAACGTCCTGACTTTC.

The genes are TRBV11-2 and TRBJ2-4; 13 bases align to TRBD2. Germline CDR1 reads SGHAT; CDR2 reads FQNNGV. There are 16 residues in the CDR3. J gave up 1 base and V 6 bases, and 3 bases lay outside the gene matches. The CDR3 sequence: CASSGLAGAAKNIQYF. The CDR3 nucleotides are TGTGCCAGCAGTGGACTAGCGGGAGCCGCCAAAAACATTCAGTACTTC.

In nucleotides, the CDR3 is TGTGCCAGCAGTTACAGCGGGAGGCCAGGCACAGATACGCAGTATTTT. It translates to CASSYSGRPGTDTQYF. This chain uses TRBV2 with TRBJ2-3; TRBD2 matches 9 bases. CDR3 length: 16 residues. Losses at the gene ends were 5 bases for V and 1 base for J; bases not matched to a gene: 7. Germline values: CDR1 SNHLY, CDR2 FYNNEI.

J is TRBJ2-7 and V is TRBV27; 8 nucleotides agree with TRBD2. CDR3 length equals 14 residues. The germline gives CDR1 MNHEY, CDR2 SMNVEV (reference sequence). V shed 3 bases and J 7 bases; nucleotides not matched to a gene: 8. The CDR3 here is CASSLGLDPWEQYF. For the CDR3, the DNA is TGTGCCAGCAGTTTGGGACTAGATCCGTGGGAGCAGTACTTC.

The chain carries TRBV28 and TRBJ1-5; 9 bases fit TRBD1. V trimming: 6 bases; J trimming: 3 bases; junction bases outside the gene matches: 9. CDR1 is MDHEN and CDR2 is SYDVKM in the germline V gene. The CDR3 runs 16 residues. The CDR3 loop reads CASSLSGQGVNQPQHF. The CDR3 DNA follows: TGTGCCAGCAGCCTATCGGGACAGGGAGTCAATCAGCCCCAGCATTTT.

The chain is built from TRBV5-1 and TRBJ1-1; D is perhaps TRBD1 (5 bases). The CDR3 is 16 amino acids. Germline V gives CDR1 SGHRS, CDR2 YFSETQ. V was cut by 3 bases and J by 0 bases, with 15 bases left in between. CDR3 nucleotide sequence: TGCGCCAGCAGCTCCGAGACAGTGGATCTGAACACTGAAGCTTTCTTT. It is translated as CASSSETVDLNTEAFF. Looking up the rest from reference TRBV5-1 and TRBJ1-1 gives the full variable domain: KAGVTQTPRYLIKTRGQQVTLSCSPISGHRSVSWYQQTPGQGLQFLFEYFSETQRNKGNFPGRFSGRQFSNSRSEMNVSTLELGDSALYLCASSSETVDLNTEAFFGQGTRLTVV.

The chain carries TRBV18 and TRBJ2-7; the D is unclear. V lost 3 bases and J lost 0, with 9 bases in between. Per the germline V gene, CDR1 is KGHSH and CDR2 is LQKENI. The CDR3 sequence is 14 residues long. CDR3 coding DNA: TGTGCCAGCTCACCTAGTAGGAGCTCCTACGAGCAGTACTTC. This encodes CASSPSRSSYEQYF.

In its sample, this clone was seen once. The J gene is TRBJ2-3, the V gene TRBV2; 9 nucleotides match TRBD2. V lost 0 bases and J lost 1; bases outside the gene matches: 8. Germline assignment: CDR1 SNHLY and CDR2 FYNNEI. CDR3 size: 18 residues. Here the CDR3 DNA reads TGTGCCAGCAGTGAAGCGGGTAGCGGGAGAGGAGGCACAGATACGCAGTATTTT. Residues: CASSEAGSGRGGTDTQYF.

This rearrangement joins TRBV6-1 to TRBJ2-7, with D perhaps matching TRBD2 (6 bases). Germline V lookup: CDR1 MNHNS, CDR2 SASEGT. Trimming pared 3 bases from V and 2 bases from J, leaving 17 bases between. The CDR3 spans 16 residues. The CDR3 protein is CASSETFGTQAYEQYF. In DNA form, the CDR3 reads TGTGCCAGCAGTGAGACTTTCGGGACTCAAGCCTACGAGCAGTACTTC.

The rearrangement joins TRBV30 to TRBJ1-6; TRBD1 might be the D (6 bases). Trimming shortened V by 4 bases and J by 0 bases, and 16 bases separated the two germline ends. The germline V gene has CDR1 GTSNPN and CDR2 SVGIG (reference sequence). The CDR3 is made up of 17 amino acids. CDR3 in DNA: TGTGCCTGGAAGCGTGGGACATTGAGCTCCTATAATTCACCCCTCCACTTT. Residues: CAWKRGTLSSYNSPLHF.

The rearrangement uses TRBV7-2 and TRBJ2-1; 8 bases are shared with TRBD2. Germline trimming cut 5 bases from V and 4 bases from J; bases unmatched to any gene: 7. This CDR3 is built from 15 residues. Germline V gives CDR1 SGHTA, CDR2 FQGNSA. The CDR3 coding sequence is TGTGCCAGCAGCCTCATTAGCGGGACGTACAATGAGCAGTTCTTC. This gives the protein CASSLISGTYNEQFF.

The CDR3 DNA reads as TGTGCCAGCAACATCTTAGGGACAGCGGGCTACACCTTC. This translates into CASNILGTAGYTF. This chain connects TRBV5-6 to TRBJ1-2; 7 bases fit TRBD1. After removal of 6 bases from V and 8 bases from J, the junction contained 10 bases not matched to a gene. This CDR3 is built from 13 residues. Per germline, CDR1 SGHDT and CDR2 YYEEEE. Based on the CDR3 plus reference TRBV5-6 and TRBJ1-2, the full variable domain is DAGVTQSPTHLIKTRGQQVTLRCSPKSGHDTVSWYQQALGQGPQFIFQYYEEEERQRGNFPDRFSGHQFPNYSSELNVNALLLGDSALYLCASNILGTAGYTFGSGTRLTVV.

In this sample, this clone turned up a few times. This sequence joins TRBV7-2 and TRBJ2-7, with TRBD2 as a possible D gene (5 bases). The V and J ends lost 8 bases and 3 bases respectively, with 14 bases between them. Germline V CDR1 and CDR2: SGHTA, FQGNSA. CDR3 size: 13 residues. The CDR3 DNA reads as TGTGCCAGCTCCCTACTAGAAGGCTACGAGCAGTACTTC. Amino acid sequence: CASSLLEGYEQYF.

This clone was counted at least ten times. The CDR3 sequence is CASSVQGADNEQFF. Here the CDR3 DNA reads TGTGCCAGCAGCGTTCAGGGGGCGGATAATGAGCAGTTCTTC. This rearrangement joins TRBV9 to TRBJ2-1; 8 positions agree with TRBD1. The CDR3 covers 14 residues. After removal of 2 bases from V and 7 bases from J, the junction contained 5 bases not matched to a gene. CDR1 is SGDLS, CDR2 YYNGEE, per germline.

The V call is TRBV19, the J call TRBJ2-2; D is ambiguous. Germline CDR1 and CDR2: LNHDA and SQIVND (reference sequence). The length of the CDR3 is 14 residues. Trimming stripped 3 bases from V and 1 base from J, with 6 bases between. The CDR3 region is CASSIFGNTGELFF. The CDR3 DNA is TGTGCCAGTAGTATTTTCGGGAACACCGGGGAGCTGTTTTTT.

J is TRBJ2-7 and V is TRBV7-2; 11 positions agree with TRBD1. Germline CDR1 is SGHTA and CDR2 is FQGNSA. The trim removed 5 bases at V and 8 bases at J, leaving 8 bases unmatched. This CDR3 region has 14 residues. This CDR3 reads CASSDPDRGLKQYF. Written as DNA, the CDR3 is TGTGCCAGCAGCGACCCGGACAGGGGGCTCAAGCAGTACTTC.

V is TRBV27 and J is TRBJ2-1, with D hard to call. This CDR3 is built from 14 residues. Germline-derived CDR1 and CDR2 are MNHEY and SMNVEV (reference sequence). Trimming pared 0 bases from V and 7 bases from J, leaving 10 bases between. The CDR3 region is CASSLSGMWNEQFF. CDR3 coding DNA: TGTGCCAGCAGTTTATCCGGTATGTGGAATGAGCAGTTCTTC.

The V gene is TRBV10-2, the J gene TRBJ2-5; no clear D gene. Trimming took off 4 bases at V and 2 bases at J, with 5 bases between the two ends. CDR1 and CDR2 from the germline V gene are WSHSY and SAAADI. This CDR3 spans 12 amino acids. Here the CDR3 reads CASSAPQETQYF. CDR3 DNA sequence: TGCGCCAGCAGTGCCCCTCAAGAGACCCAGTACTTC.